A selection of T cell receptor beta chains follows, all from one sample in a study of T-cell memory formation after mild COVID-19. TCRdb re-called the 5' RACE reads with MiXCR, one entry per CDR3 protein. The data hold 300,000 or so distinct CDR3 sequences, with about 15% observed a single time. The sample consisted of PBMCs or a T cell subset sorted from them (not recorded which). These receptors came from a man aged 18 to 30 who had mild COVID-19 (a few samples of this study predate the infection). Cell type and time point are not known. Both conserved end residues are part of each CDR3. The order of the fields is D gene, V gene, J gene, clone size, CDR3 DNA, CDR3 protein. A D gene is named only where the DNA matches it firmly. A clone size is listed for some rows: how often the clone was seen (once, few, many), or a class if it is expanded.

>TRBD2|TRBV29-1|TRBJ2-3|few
TGCAGCGGAGCGGGGAGGCACACAGATACGCAGTATTTT
CSGAGRHTDTQYF
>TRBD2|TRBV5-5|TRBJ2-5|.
TGTGCCTCGTTCTCTCGCGGGGGGGCGAAGACCCAGTACTTC
CASFSRGGAKTQYF
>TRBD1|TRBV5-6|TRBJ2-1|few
TGTGCCAGCAGCTGGGGGACAGGGGGCTTTTATGAGCAGTTCTTC
CASSWGTGGFYEQFF
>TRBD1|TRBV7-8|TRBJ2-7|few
TGTGCCAGCAGCCAAACCTGGATGGGGACAGGGTTGATCGAGCAGTACTTC
CASSQTWMGTGLIEQYF
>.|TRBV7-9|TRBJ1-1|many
TGTGCCAGCAGCAAGGCGGCGGCGGAAACTGAAGCTTTCTTT
CASSKAAAETEAFF
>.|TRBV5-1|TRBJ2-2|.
TGCGCCAGCAGCTTGGACAGGGCTACCGGGGAGCTGTTTTTT
CASSLDRATGELFF
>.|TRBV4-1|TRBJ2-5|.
TGCGCCAGCAGCCAAGATTACAGGCGAGAGACCCAGTACTTC
CASSQDYRRETQYF
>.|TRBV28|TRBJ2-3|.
TGTGCCAGCAGTTTGGGGGGTCCTACGCAGTATTTT
CASSLGGPTQYF
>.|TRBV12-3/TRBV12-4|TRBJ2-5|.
TGTGCCAGCAGTCACAGGGACTTC
CASSHRDF
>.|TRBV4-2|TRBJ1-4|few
TGTGCCAGCAGCCAAGATTTTCAAGCAACTAATGAAAAACTGTTTTTT
CASSQDFQATNEKLFF
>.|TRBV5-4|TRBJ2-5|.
TGTGCCAGCAGCTCAACCCCCGACAGCCAAGAGACCCAGTACTTC
CASSSTPDSQETQYF
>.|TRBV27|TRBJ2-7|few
TGTGCCAGCAGTTTCGGCGGAGCCGCCTACGAGCAGTACTTC
CASSFGGAAYEQYF
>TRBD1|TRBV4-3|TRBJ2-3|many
TGCGCCAGCGGTCAGCGGACAGGGGGCGATACGCAGTATTTT
CASGQRTGGDTQYF
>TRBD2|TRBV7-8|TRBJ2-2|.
TGTGCCAGCAGCTACCGGGGTAGCGGGGGCCTCCACGGGGAGCTGTTTTTT
CASSYRGSGGLHGELFF
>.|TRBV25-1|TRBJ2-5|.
TGTGCCAGCAGTGATGAGGGTTTTGTTTTTGAGACCCAGTACTTC
CASSDEGFVFETQYF
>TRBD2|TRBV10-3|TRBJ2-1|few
TGTGCCATCGCCCGAGCGGGGGAGGACAATGAGCAGTTCTTC
CAIARAGEDNEQFF
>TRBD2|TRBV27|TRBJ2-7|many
TGTGCCAGCAGTTCGGTAGCGGGGACGTACGAGCAGTACTTC
CASSSVAGTYEQYF
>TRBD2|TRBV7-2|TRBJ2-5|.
TGTGCCAGCAGCCCGGGAGGGCTCGAGACCCAGTACTTC
CASSPGGLETQYF
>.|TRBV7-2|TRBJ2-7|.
TGTGCCAGCAGCTTGTCCAGGGCCAACTACGAGCAGTACTTC
CASSLSRANYEQYF
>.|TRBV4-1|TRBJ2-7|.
TGCGCCAGCAGCCAAGAGACCAGCGGGACAACCTACGAGCAGTACTTC
CASSQETSGTTYEQYF
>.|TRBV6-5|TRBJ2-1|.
TGTGCCAGCACGGCGGGGCGGGCTAATGAGCAGTTCTTC
CASTAGRANEQFF
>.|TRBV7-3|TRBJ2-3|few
TGTGCCAGCAGCTCGGCGGGTCCCACAGATACGCAGTATTTT
CASSSAGPTDTQYF